The present T cell receptor beta chain was sequenced within a study of T cell changes during pregnancy in multiple sclerosis. TCRdb's table, derived via immunoSEQ multiplex PCR, lists solely in-frame clones and lacks some. Seen here are some 49,000 clones, around 90% observed once, and the top ten hold 5% to 5.5%. Trimming cost V 5 bases and J 5 bases; bases outside gene matches: 2. This CDR3 has 13 amino acids. Germline CDR1 reads SGDLS; CDR2 reads YYNGEE. This TCR derives from a female donor in good health, enrolled as a control in a pregnancy study. The sample was peripheral blood, taken after pregnancy. The chain couples TRBV9 to TRBJ1-4; 8 bases match TRBD1. The CDR3 bases are TGTGCCAGCAGGAGGACAGGGAATGAAAAACTGTTTTTT. Encoded protein: CASRRTGNEKLFF. Full variable domain (missing parts from reference TRBV9 and TRBJ1-4): DSGVTQTPKHLITATGQRVTLRCSPRSGDLSVYWYQQSLDQGLQFLIQYYNGEERAKGNILERFSAQQFPDLHSELNLSSLELGDSALYFCASRRTGNEKLFFGSGTQLSVL.